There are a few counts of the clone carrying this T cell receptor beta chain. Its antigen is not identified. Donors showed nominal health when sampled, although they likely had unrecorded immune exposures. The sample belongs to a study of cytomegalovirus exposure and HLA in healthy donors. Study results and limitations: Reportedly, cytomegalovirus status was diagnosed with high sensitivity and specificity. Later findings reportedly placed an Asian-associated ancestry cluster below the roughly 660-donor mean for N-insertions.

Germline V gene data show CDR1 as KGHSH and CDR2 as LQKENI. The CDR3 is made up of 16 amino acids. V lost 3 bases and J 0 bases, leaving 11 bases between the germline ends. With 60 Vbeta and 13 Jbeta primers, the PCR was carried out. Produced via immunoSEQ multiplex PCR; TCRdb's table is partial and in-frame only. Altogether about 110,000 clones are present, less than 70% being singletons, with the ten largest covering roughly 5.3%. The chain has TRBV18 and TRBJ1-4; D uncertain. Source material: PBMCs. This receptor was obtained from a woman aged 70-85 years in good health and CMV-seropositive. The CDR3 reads CASSPAGTATNEKLFF. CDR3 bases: TGTGCCAGCTCACCGGCGGGAACGGCAACTAATGAAAAACTGTTTTTT.